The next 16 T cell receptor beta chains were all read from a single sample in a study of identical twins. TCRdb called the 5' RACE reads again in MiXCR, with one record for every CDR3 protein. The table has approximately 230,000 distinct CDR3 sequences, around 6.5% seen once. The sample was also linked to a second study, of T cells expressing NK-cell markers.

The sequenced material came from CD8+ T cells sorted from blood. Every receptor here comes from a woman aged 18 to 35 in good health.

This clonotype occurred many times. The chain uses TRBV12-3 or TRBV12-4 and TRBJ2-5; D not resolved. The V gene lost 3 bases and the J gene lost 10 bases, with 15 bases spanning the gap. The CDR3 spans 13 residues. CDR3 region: CASSFGPAQDQYF. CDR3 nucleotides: TGTGCCAGCAGTTTCGGGCCCGCCCAGGACCAGTACTTC.

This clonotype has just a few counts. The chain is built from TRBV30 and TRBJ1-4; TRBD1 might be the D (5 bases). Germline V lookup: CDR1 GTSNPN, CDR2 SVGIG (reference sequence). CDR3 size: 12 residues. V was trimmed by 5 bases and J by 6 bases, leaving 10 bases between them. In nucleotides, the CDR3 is TGTGCCTGGCGAGGGGCGTATGAAAAACTGTTTTTT. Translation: CAWRGAYEKLFF.

CDR3 DNA: TGTGCCAGCACCCTTGGGGCTAGCGGCATTAATGAGCAGTTCTTC. This translates into CASTLGASGINEQFF. J is TRBJ2-1 and V is TRBV6-1; 7 bases are a match to TRBD2. The V and J ends lost 7 bases and 7 bases, in that order; junction bases with no gene match: 13. Germline CDR1 and CDR2: MNHNS and SASEGT. The CDR3 length is 15 residues.

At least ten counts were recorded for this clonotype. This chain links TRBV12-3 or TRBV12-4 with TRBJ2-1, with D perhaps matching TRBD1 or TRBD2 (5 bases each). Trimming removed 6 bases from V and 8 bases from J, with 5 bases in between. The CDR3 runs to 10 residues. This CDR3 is CASRGDEQFF. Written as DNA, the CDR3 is TGTGCCAGCAGGGGGGATGAGCAGTTCTTC.

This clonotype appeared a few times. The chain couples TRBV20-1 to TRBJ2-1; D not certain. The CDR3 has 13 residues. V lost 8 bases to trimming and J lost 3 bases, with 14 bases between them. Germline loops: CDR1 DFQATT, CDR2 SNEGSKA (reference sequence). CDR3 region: CSFLVKGYNEQFF. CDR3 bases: TGCAGTTTCCTAGTTAAGGGCTACAATGAGCAGTTCTTC.

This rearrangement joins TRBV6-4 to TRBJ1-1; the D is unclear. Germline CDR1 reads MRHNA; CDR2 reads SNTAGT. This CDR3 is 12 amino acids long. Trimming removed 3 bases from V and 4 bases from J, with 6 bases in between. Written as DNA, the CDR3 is TGTGCCAGCAGTGATGGTAGCACTGAAGCTTTCTTT. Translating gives CASSDGSTEAFF.

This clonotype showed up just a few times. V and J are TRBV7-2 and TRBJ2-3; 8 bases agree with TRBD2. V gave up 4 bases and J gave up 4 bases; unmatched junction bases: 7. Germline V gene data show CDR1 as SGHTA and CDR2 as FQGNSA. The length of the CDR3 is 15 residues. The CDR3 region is CASSSVAGFPDTQYF. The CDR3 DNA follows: TGTGCCAGCAGCTCTGTAGCGGGATTCCCAGATACGCAGTATTTT.

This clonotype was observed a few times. The CDR3 sequence: CASSLGGGLNTGELFF. For the CDR3, the DNA is TGTGCCAGCAGTTTGGGCGGGGGTTTGAACACCGGGGAGCTGTTTTTT. The chain combines TRBV27 with TRBJ2-2; TRBD2 matches 7 bases. V gave up 3 bases and J gave up 1 base; unmatched junction bases: 5. CDR1 and CDR2 (germline): MNHEY, SMNVEV (reference sequence). The CDR3 length is 16 residues.

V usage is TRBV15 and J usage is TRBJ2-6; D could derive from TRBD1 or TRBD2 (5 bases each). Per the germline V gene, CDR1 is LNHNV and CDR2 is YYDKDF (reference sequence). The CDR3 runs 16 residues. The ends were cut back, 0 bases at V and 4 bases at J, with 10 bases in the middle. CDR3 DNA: TGTGCCACCAGCAGAGATTATGGGACCGGGGCCAACGTCCTGACTTTC. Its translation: CATSRDYGTGANVLTF.

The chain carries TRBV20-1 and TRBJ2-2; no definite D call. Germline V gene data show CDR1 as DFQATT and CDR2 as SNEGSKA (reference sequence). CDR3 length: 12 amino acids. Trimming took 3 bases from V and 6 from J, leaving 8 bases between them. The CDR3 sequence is CSASPSPGELFF. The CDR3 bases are TGCAGTGCTAGCCCTAGTCCCGGGGAGCTGTTTTTT.

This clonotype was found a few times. The CDR3 protein is CASSERYYGYTF. CDR3 coding DNA: TGTGCCAGCAGCGAGAGATACTATGGCTACACCTTC. The chain recombines TRBV14 with TRBJ1-2; D not resolved. Germline CDR1 SGHDN, CDR2 FVKESK. Trimming cost V 5 bases and J 3 bases, with 7 bases left between them. The CDR3 has 12 residues.

The CDR3 region has the DNA TGTGCCAGCAGCTTGACCGCCAGGGGGTCCTACGAGCAGTACTTC. Encoded protein: CASSLTARGSYEQYF. V and J are TRBV5-6 and TRBJ2-7, with 7 bases aligning to TRBD1. Germline CDR1 is SGHDT and CDR2 is YYEEEE. Trimming at V came to 1 base and at J to 1 base, leaving 5 bases not matched to a gene. The CDR3 is 15 amino acids.

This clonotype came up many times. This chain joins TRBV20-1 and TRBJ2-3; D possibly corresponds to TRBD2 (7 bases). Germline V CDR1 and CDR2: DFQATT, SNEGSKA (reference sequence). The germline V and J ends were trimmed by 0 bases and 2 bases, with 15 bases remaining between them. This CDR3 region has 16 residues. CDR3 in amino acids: CSARDLLGGDTDTQYF. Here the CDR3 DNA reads TGCAGTGCTAGAGATCTCCTAGGGGGGGACACAGATACGCAGTATTTT.

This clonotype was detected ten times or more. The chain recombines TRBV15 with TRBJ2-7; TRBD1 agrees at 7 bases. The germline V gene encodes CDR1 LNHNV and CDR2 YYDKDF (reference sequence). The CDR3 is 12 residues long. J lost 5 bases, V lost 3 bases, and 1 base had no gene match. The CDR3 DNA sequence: TGTGCCACCAGCAGGCAGGGGGACGAGCAGTACTTC. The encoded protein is CATSRQGDEQYF.

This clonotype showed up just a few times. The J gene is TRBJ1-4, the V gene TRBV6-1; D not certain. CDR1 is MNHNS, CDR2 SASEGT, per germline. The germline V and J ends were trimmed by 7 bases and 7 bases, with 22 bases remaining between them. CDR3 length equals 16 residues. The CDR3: CASKSYQGRMAEKLFF. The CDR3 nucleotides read TGTGCCAGCAAATCCTATCAAGGGAGGATGGCTGAAAAACTGTTTTTT.

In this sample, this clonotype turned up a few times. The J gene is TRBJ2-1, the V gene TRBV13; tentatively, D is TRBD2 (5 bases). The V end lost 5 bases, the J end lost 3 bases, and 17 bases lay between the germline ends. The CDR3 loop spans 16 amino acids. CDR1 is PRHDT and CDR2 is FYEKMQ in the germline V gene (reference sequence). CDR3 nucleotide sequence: TGTGCCAGCAGCCCACGAACCGCAGCGGACTACAATGAGCAGTTCTTC. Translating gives CASSPRTAADYNEQFF.